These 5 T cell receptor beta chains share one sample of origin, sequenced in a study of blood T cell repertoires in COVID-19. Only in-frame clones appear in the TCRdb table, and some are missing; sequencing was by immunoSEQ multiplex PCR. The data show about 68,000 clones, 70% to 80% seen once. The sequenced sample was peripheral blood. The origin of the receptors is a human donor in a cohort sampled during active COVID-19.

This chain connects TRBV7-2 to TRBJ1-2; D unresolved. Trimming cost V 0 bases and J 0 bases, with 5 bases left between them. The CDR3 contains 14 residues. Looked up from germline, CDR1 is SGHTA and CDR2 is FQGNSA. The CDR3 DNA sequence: TGTGCCAGCAGCTTAGCTACATCTAACTATGGCTACACCTTC. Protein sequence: CASSLATSNYGYTF.

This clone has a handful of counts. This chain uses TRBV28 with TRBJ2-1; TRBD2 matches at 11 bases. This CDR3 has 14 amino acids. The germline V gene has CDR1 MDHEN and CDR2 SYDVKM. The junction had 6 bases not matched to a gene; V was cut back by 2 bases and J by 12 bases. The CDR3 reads CASSLGLAGTGQFF. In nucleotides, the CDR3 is TGTGCCAGCAGTTTAGGACTAGCGGGCACTGGGCAGTTCTTC.

In nucleotides, the CDR3 is TGTGCCAGCAGCCGGACAGGGGCCTACGAGCAGTACTTC. Its translation is CASSRTGAYEQYF. The chain has TRBV7-2 and TRBJ2-7, with 9 bases identical to TRBD1. The CDR3 consists of 13 residues. From germline, CDR1 is SGHTA and CDR2 FQGNSA. With V trimmed by 5 bases and J by 2 bases, 1 base remained unmatched.

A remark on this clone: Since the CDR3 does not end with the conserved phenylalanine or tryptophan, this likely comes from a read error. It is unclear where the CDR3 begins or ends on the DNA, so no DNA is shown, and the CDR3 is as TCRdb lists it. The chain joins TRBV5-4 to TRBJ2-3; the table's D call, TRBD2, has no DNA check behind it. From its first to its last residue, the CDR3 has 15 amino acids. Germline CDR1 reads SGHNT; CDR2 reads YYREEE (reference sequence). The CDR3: CASSLGTSGRAAAWV.

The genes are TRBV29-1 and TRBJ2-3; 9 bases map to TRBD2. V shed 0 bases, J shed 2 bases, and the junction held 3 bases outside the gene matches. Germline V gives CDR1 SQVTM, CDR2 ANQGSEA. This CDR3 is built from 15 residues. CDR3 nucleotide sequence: TGCAGCGTTGAAGAGAGCGGGAGGTTCACAGATACGCAGTATTTT. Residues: CSVEESGRFTDTQYF.